These 4 T cell receptor beta chains came from one sample sequenced in a study of CD8+CD57+ T cells in acquired aplastic anemia. All patients picked for sequencing had shown, by flow cytometry, an expansion of CD8+CD57+ cells. According to the study, genomic DNA was the template for TCR beta VDJ and CDR3 profiling. One entry per CDR3 protein, called by TCRdb with MiXCR from the reads. The profile covers more than 150,000 distinct CDR3 sequences, with nearly 50% appearing a single time and 10% to 15% taken by the ten largest. Material for sequencing was sorted CD4+, CD8+, or CD8+CD57+ T cells (not recorded which) from PBMCs. These receptor sequences come from a human donor with aplastic anemia.

CDR3 DNA: TGTGCCAGCAGGACGGACAGGGCTTCACCCCTCCACTTT. Translation gives CASRTDRASPLHF. The chain recombines TRBV5-6 with TRBJ1-6, with 8 positions matching TRBD1. Germline-derived CDR1 and CDR2 are SGHDT and YYEEEE. J was trimmed by 9 bases and V by 5 bases; bases with no gene match: 4. The length of the CDR3 is 13 residues.

The CDR3 DNA sequence: TGTGCCACCAAGGGGGCCTCGTCCTCCTACGAGCAGTACTTC. Its translation: CATKGASSSYEQYF. The rearrangement uses TRBV2 and TRBJ2-7; 7 bases map to TRBD1. Germline V gene sequence: CDR1 SNHLY, CDR2 FYNNEI. This CDR3 is built from 14 residues. The trim removed 10 bases at V and 0 bases at J, leaving 9 bases unmatched.

V usage is TRBV10-1 and J usage is TRBJ2-1; 7 bases match TRBD1. The CDR3 totals 14 residues. Unmatched junction bases numbered 9, after V lost 6 bases and J lost 7 bases. Germline CDR1 reads WNHNN; CDR2 reads SYGVQD (reference sequence). CDR3 loop: CASSGDRVGNEQFF. The CDR3 DNA is TGCGCCAGCAGCGGTGACAGGGTGGGTAATGAGCAGTTCTTC.

This clonotype was seen repeatedly, ten times or more. V is TRBV9 and J is TRBJ1-3; D is unclear. Trimming removed 5 bases from V and 4 bases from J, with 16 bases in between. Germline-derived CDR1 and CDR2 are SGDLS and YYNGEE. There are 15 residues in the CDR3. The CDR3 reads CASSGGLSTGNTIYF. CDR3 bases: TGTGCCAGCAGTGGCGGACTATCGACGGGAAACACCATATATTTT.